This is a list of T cell receptor beta chains from one sample in a study of CD4 T cells in relation to SARS-CoV-2 and coronaviruses. TCRdb's copy holds only in-frame clones and misses some; the assay was immunoSEQ multiplex PCR. The sample includes around 70,000 clones, about 89% of them seen just once. The sequenced material came from memory CD4+ T cells from PBMCs. The receptors originated from a human donor in good health. CDR3s leave out the opening cysteine and the closing phenylalanine or tryptophan. Fields, in order: J gene, V gene, CDR3 protein.

J gene: TRBJ1-2; V gene: TRBV7-2; CDR3 protein: ASSLVGVGYT
J gene: TRBJ2-3; V gene: TRBV29-1; CDR3 protein: SVALGGARTQY
J gene: TRBJ2-1; V gene: TRBV20-1; CDR3 protein: SAIPLNEQF
J gene: TRBJ1-5; V gene: TRBV7-2; CDR3 protein: ASSSGGGSTQPQH
J gene: TRBJ1-5; V gene: TRBV6-5; CDR3 protein: ASSPYNQPQH
J gene: TRBJ2-5; V gene: TRBV3-1/TRBV3-2; CDR3 protein: ASCGGEGETQY
J gene: TRBJ2-5; V gene: TRBV18; CDR3 protein: ASSPRAEETQY
J gene: TRBJ1-4; V gene: TRBV19; CDR3 protein: ASSIAGEDEKLF
J gene: TRBJ1-1; V gene: TRBV28; CDR3 protein: ASSLAGREAF
J gene: TRBJ2-6; V gene: TRBV6-6; CDR3 protein: ASTNSGASGANVLT
J gene: TRBJ2-2; V gene: TRBV5-1; CDR3 protein: ASRRSTANTGELF
J gene: TRBJ1-1; V gene: TRBV11-2; CDR3 protein: ASSLEFLEAF
J gene: TRBJ2-1; V gene: TRBV24-1; CDR3 protein: ATSDLASGGFLI
J gene: TRBJ2-7; V gene: TRBV4-1; CDR3 protein: ASSQESSARGLSYEQY
J gene: TRBJ2-7; V gene: TRBV28; CDR3 protein: ASSLGGAFYEQY
J gene: TRBJ2-2; V gene: TRBV3-1/TRBV3-2; CDR3 protein: ASSQDRLISGELF
J gene: TRBJ1-1; V gene: TRBV7-8; CDR3 protein: ASSYRDGTPDAF
J gene: TRBJ1-5; V gene: TRBV15; CDR3 protein: ATSRDQGSNQPQH
J gene: TRBJ2-3; V gene: TRBV7-3; CDR3 protein: ASSLRWGGQGSTDTQY
J gene: TRBJ1-2; V gene: TRBV5-8; CDR3 protein: ASSLTGYGYT
J gene: TRBJ1-2; V gene: TRBV5-5; CDR3 protein: ASQDRVGGYT
J gene: TRBJ2-3; V gene: TRBV29-1; CDR3 protein: SVVTSSTDTQY
J gene: TRBJ1-2; V gene: TRBV9; CDR3 protein: ASSVTGLTQGGYT
J gene: TRBJ1-3; V gene: TRBV28; CDR3 protein: ASSPPWGRPTSGNTIY
J gene: TRBJ2-7; V gene: TRBV28; CDR3 protein: ATLVRTSGSYEQY
J gene: TRBJ2-5; V gene: TRBV5-1; CDR3 protein: ASRLTGSGETQY
J gene: TRBJ1-1; V gene: TRBV6-5; CDR3 protein: ATSRGLNTEAF
J gene: TRBJ2-4; V gene: TRBV4-3; CDR3 protein: ASSQGRRDIQY
J gene: TRBJ1-1; V gene: TRBV6-5; CDR3 protein: ASSRGEANTEAF
J gene: TRBJ2-7; V gene: TRBV18; CDR3 protein: ASSPSNVRAYEQY
J gene: TRBJ2-1; V gene: TRBV7-7; CDR3 protein: ASSATGESEQF
J gene: TRBJ2-3; V gene: TRBV11-2; CDR3 protein: ASSLVPGTASPQY
J gene: TRBJ2-5; V gene: TRBV5-6; CDR3 protein: ASSLFFRALETQY
J gene: TRBJ2-1; V gene: TRBV5-1; CDR3 protein: ASSRRGGGWLASNNEQF
J gene: TRBJ2-5; V gene: TRBV7-9; CDR3 protein: ASSLGGGQETQY
J gene: TRBJ2-1; V gene: TRBV2; CDR3 protein: ASRQQGANEQF
J gene: TRBJ1-5; V gene: TRBV19; CDR3 protein: ASSSGAGANQPQH
J gene: TRBJ1-5; V gene: TRBV28; CDR3 protein: ASSSTTGGKD